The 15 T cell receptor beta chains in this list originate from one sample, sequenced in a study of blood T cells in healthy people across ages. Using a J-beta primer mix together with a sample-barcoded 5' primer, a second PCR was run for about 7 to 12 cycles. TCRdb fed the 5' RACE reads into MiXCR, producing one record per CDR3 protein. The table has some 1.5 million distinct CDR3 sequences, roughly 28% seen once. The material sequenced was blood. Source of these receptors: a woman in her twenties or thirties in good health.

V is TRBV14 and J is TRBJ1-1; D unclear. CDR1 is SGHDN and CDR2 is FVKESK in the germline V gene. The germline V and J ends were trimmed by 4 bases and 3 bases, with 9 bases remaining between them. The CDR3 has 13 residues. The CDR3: CASSLFPDTEAFF. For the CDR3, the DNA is TGTGCCAGCAGCCTCTTTCCGGACACTGAAGCTTTCTTT.

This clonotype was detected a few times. CDR3 sequence (DNA): TGTGCCATCACCACCTCACTAGTTAGCTCCTACAATGAGCAGTTCTTC. Its protein product is CAITTSLVSSYNEQFF. This chain connects TRBV10-3 to TRBJ2-1; tentative D call: TRBD2 (5 bases). The CDR3 covers 16 residues. Germline CDR1 and CDR2: ENHRY and SYGVKD. With 7 bases removed from V and 0 bases from J, the gap between germline ends came to 16 bases.

In DNA, the CDR3 is TGTGCCAGCAGCTTAGCAGGACAGGCCATCTACAATGAGCAGTTCTTC. It codes for CASSLAGQAIYNEQFF. The chain links TRBV7-9 to TRBJ2-1; 7 nucleotides match TRBD1. Looked up from germline, CDR1 is SEHNR and CDR2 is FQNEAQ (reference sequence). Trimming removed 0 bases from V and 3 bases from J; junction bases left unmatched: 5. CDR3 length: 16 residues. Filled out from reference TRBV7-9 and TRBJ2-1, the complete variable domain reads DTGVSQNPRHKITKRGQNVTFRCDPISEHNRLYWYRQTLGQGPEFLTYFQNEAQLEKSRLLSDRFSAERPKGSFSTLEIQRTEQGDSAMYLCASSLAGQAIYNEQFFGPGTRLTVL.

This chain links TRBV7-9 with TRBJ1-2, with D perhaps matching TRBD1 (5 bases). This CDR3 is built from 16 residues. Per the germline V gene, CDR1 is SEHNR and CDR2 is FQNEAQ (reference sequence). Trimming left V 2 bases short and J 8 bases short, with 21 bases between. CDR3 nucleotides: TGTGCCAGCAGCTTATGGGGACCCTCCAAGGTCGTGGGCTACACCTTC. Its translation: CASSLWGPSKVVGYTF.

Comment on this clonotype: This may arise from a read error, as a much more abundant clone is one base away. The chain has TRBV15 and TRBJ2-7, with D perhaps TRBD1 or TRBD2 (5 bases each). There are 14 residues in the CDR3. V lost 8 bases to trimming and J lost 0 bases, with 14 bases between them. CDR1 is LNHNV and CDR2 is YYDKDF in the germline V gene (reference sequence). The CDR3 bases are TGTGCCACCGGCCGGGACGGTTTCTCCTACGAGCAGTACTTC. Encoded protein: CATGRDGFSYEQYF.

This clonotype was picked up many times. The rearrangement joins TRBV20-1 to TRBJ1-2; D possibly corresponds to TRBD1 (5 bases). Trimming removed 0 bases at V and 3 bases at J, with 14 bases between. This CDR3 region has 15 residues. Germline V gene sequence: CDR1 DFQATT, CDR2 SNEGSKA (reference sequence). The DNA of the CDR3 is TGCAGTGCTAGAGATTCGGGGGGGGGAGACTATGGCTACACCTTC. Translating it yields CSARDSGGGDYGYTF.

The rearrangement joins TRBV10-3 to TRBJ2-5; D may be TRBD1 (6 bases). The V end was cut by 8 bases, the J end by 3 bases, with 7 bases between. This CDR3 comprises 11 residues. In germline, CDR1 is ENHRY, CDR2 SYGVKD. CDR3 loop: CAIRDKETQYF. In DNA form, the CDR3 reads TGTGCCATCCGGGACAAAGAGACCCAGTACTTC.

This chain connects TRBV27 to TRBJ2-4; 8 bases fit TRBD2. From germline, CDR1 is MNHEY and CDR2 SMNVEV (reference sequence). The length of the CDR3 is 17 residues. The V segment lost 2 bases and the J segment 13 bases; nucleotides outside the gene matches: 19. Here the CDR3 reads CASSLRGFLAGNNEQYF. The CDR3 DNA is TGTGCCAGCAGTTTAAGGGGCTTCTTAGCGGGAAACAATGAGCAGTACTTC.

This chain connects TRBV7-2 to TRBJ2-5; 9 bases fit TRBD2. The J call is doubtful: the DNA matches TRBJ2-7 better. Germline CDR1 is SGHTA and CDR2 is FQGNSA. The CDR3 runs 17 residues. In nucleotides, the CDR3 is TGTGCCAGCAGCTCCTCTAGCGGGATAGGGGGGATGCGCGAGCAGTACTTC. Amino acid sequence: CASSSSSGIGGMREQYF.

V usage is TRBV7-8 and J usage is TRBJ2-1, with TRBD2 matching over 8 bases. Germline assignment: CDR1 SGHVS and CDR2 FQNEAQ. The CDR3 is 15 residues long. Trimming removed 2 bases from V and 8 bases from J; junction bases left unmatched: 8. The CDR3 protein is CASSLRLAIGYEQFF. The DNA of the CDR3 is TGTGCCAGCAGCTTAAGACTAGCGATAGGTTATGAGCAGTTCTTC. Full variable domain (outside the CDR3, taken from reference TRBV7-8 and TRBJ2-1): GAGVSQSPRYKVAKRGQDVALRCDPISGHVSLFWYQQALGQGPEFLTYFQNEAQLDKSGLPSDRFFAERPEGSVSTLKIQRTQQEDSAVYLCASSLRLAIGYEQFFGPGTRLTVL.

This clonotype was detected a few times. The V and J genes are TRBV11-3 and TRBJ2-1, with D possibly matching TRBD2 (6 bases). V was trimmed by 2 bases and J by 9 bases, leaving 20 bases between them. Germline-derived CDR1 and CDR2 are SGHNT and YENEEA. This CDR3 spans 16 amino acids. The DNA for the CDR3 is TGTGCCAGCAGCTTAACGGCGGGGCTAGGGGTCGGTGAGCAGTTCTTC. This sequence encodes CASSLTAGLGVGEQFF.

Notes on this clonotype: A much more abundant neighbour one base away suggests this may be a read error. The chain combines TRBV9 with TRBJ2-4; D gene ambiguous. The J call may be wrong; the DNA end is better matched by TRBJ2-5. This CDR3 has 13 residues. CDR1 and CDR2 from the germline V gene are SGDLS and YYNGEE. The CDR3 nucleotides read TGTGCCAGCAGCACCGTCTGGAGCGAGACCCAGTACTTC. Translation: CASSTVWSETQYF.

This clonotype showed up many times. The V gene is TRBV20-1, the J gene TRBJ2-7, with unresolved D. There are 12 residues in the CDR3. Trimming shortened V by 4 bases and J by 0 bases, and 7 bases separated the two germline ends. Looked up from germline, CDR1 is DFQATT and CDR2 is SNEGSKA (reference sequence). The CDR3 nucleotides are TGCAGTGCTAAGGGCTCCTCCTACGAGCAGTACTTC. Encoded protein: CSAKGSSYEQYF.

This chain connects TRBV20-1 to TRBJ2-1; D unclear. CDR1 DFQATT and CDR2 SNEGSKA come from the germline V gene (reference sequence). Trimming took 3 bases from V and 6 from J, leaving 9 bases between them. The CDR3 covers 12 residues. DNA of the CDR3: TGCAGTGCTAGCACACGTGTCAATGAGCAGTTCTTC. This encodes CSASTRVNEQFF.

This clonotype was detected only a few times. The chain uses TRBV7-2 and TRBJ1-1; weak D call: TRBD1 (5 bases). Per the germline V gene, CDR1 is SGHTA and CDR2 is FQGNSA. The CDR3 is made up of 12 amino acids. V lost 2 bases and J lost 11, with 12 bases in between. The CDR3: CASSLSRVGAFF. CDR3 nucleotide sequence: TGTGCCAGCAGCTTATCCAGGGTTGGGGCTTTCTTT.